This T cell receptor (beta chain) comes out of a study of vaccination effects on CD4 cells after COVID-19. Measured with immunoSEQ multiplex PCR; TCRdb has only the in-frame clones, and not every one. This table holds tens of thousands of clones, 70% to 85% found once. This clone was counted between two and nine times. Its matching antigen is unknown. At the end of nine to ten days of culture, CD4+ T cells were isolated. Vaccine administered to participants consisted of two doses of either BNT162b2 or mRNA-1273. None of the vaccinated had previously contracted SARS-CoV-2, and their nucleocapsid antibodies tested negative. J lost 0 bases, V lost 4 bases, and 3 bases had no gene match. The germline gives CDR1 SGHRS, CDR2 YFSETQ. CDR3 length: 17 residues.

The rearrangement uses TRBV5-1 and TRBJ2-1; 14 nucleotides line up with TRBD2. The receptor comes from a human donor who received a COVID-19 vaccine. The material sequenced was CD4+ T cells from PBMCs cultured without peptide, taken after COVID-19 vaccination. CDR3 region: CASSLGLAGASYNEQFF. CDR3 bases: TGCGCCAGCAGCCTGGGACTAGCGGGGGCCTCCTACAATGAGCAGTTCTTC.